This TCR beta chain emerged from a study of control samples from healthy donors and cancer patients. Sequenced by immunoSEQ multiplex PCR; TCRdb stores in-frame clones only, minus some. The table shows around 93,000 clones, with around nine tenths occurring only once. V lost 2 bases and J 3 bases, leaving 9 bases between the germline ends. The CDR3 is made up of 14 amino acids. Germline lookup yields CDR1 SGHDT and CDR2 YYEEEE. Sequenced material: blood. The TCR sequence derives from a young man in good health. The V call is TRBV5-6, the J call TRBJ1-5, with D maybe TRBD1 (5 bases). CDR3: CASSFYRSNQPQHF. The CDR3 coding sequence is TGTGCCAGCAGCTTCTACAGGTCCAATCAGCCCCAGCATTTT.